A selection of T cell receptor beta chains follows, all from one sample in a study of siplizumab effects on memory and regulatory T cells. Clones were sequenced by immunoSEQ multiplex PCR, and TCRdb holds only the in-frame ones, with some missing. The sample shows 85,000 to 130,000 clones, 91% of them seen only once. Specimen: CD4+ T cells sorted from blood. The origin of the receptors is a human donor in good health. Some clones in this sample may be carry-over from other donors' samples. The CDR3 runs from the conserved cysteine through the conserved F or W. A D gene is named only where the DNA matches it firmly. Some rows have no size entry. The others give once, few or many, or a class for an expanded clone.

V gene	J gene	D gene	clone size	CDR3 DNA	CDR3 protein
TRBV27	TRBJ2-1	NA	once	TGTGCCAGCAGTTTACAGGGGACCTACAATGAGCAGTTCTTC	CASSLQGTYNEQFF
TRBV19	TRBJ2-7	NA	few	TGTGCCAGTAGTCCCCAGACGCAGGGAAGGTACGAGCAGTACTTC	CASSPQTQGRYEQYF
TRBV6-5	TRBJ2-3	NA	NA	TGTGCCAGCAGTTATTCGGGGATGGGAGATACGCAGTATTTT	CASSYSGMGDTQYF
TRBV5-1	TRBJ1-1	NA	NA	TGCGCCAGCAGCTTGGCTCTGGGACAGAACACTGAAGCTTTCTTT	CASSLALGQNTEAFF
TRBV7-2	TRBJ2-7	TRBD2	NA	TGTGCCAGCAGCTCGAGGGGGTCGAGCGGGAGTCGCGAGCAGTACTTC	CASSSRGSSGSREQYF
TRBV7-6	TRBJ2-2	NA	NA	TGTGCCAGCAGCCGAACTAGCTACCTGGGCACCGGGGAGCTGTTTTTT	CASSRTSYLGTGELFF
TRBV5-1	TRBJ2-6	NA	NA	TGCGCCAGCAGCTTGGCCGGCGGGTCTGGGGCCAACGTCCTGACTTTC	CASSLAGGSGANVLTF
TRBV11-2	TRBJ1-1	NA	NA	TGTGCCAGCAGCTTAGATATCAGCGAAGCTTTCTTT	CASSLDISEAFF
TRBV6-6	TRBJ1-2	NA	NA	TGTGCCAGCAGTTACGGACATTCGAACTATGGCTACACCTTC	CASSYGHSNYGYTF
TRBV25-1	TRBJ2-4	TRBD2	few	TGTGCCAGCAGTGCCCTTGGGTTGGGCGGGAGAGGGGACATTCAGTACTTC	CASSALGLGGRGDIQYF
TRBV7-9	TRBJ2-1	NA	NA	TGTGCCAGCAGCTTAGTCAGGTCCCACAATGAGCAGTTCTTC	CASSLVRSHNEQFF
TRBV6-5	TRBJ1-2	TRBD1	NA	TGTGCCAGCACCAGGGACAGGGTAGGCTATGGCTACACCTTC	CASTRDRVGYGYTF
TRBV18	TRBJ2-7	NA	NA	TGTGCCAGCTCATCCTCCGGGACTCCCTCCTACGAGCAGTACTTC	CASSSSGTPSYEQYF
TRBV18	TRBJ1-1	TRBD1	NA	TGTGCCAGCTCACCACCGACAGGGGTCGGGACTGAAGCTTTCTTT	CASSPPTGVGTEAFF
TRBV4-1	TRBJ2-7	NA	once	TGCGCCAGCAGCCAAGGCCCCCCCTCAGGGCGAACCACCTACGAGCAGTACTTC	CASSQGPPSGRTTYEQYF
TRBV19	TRBJ1-3	NA	few	TGTGCCAGTACCCCGGGCCGAGTTGCAAACACCATATATTTT	CASTPGRVANTIYF
TRBV6-5	TRBJ2-7	NA	NA	TGTGCCAGCAGTTACTCGACAGACTACGAGCAGTACTTC	CASSYSTDYEQYF
TRBV6-5	TRBJ2-7	TRBD1	NA	TGTGCCAGCAGTCGACAGGGACGGGAGCAGTACTTC	CASSRQGREQYF
TRBV27	TRBJ1-6	TRBD1	NA	TGTGCCAGCAGTCTATGGGGACAGGGCAATTTTAATTCACCCCTCCACTTT	CASSLWGQGNFNSPLHF
TRBV7-9	TRBJ1-6	NA	NA	TGTGCCAGCAGCTTAGAGACGTGGGCTGGCAATTCACCCCTCCACTTT	CASSLETWAGNSPLHF
TRBV6-5	TRBJ2-7	NA	NA	TGTGCCAGCACGCGCCCGGGGCTTACTTTCGAGCAGTACTTC	CASTRPGLTFEQYF
TRBV27	TRBJ1-5	NA	NA	TGTGCCACCGGACACGATTATAGCAATCAGCCCCAGCATTTT	CATGHDYSNQPQHF
TRBV9	TRBJ2-3	NA	NA	TGTGCCAGCAGCGTCGGGCCAGATTTCACAGATACGCAGTATTTT	CASSVGPDFTDTQYF
TRBV15	TRBJ2-2	NA	NA	TGTGCCACCAGCAGTGAACTAGTTCCCGGGGAGCTGTTTTTT	CATSSELVPGELFF
TRBV27	TRBJ1-2	NA	few	TGTGCCAGTGGGAGGAATTATGGCTACACCTTC	CASGRNYGYTF
TRBV5-4	TRBJ2-5	TRBD2	NA	TGTGCCAGCAGCTTGTTCTTAGCGGGAGGGCCCGGAGAGACCCAGTACTTC	CASSLFLAGGPGETQYF
TRBV18	TRBJ1-3	NA	NA	TGTGCCAGCTCCGTAACAGGGTCCGGAAACACCATATATTTT	CASSVTGSGNTIYF
TRBV11-3	TRBJ2-3	NA	NA	TGTGCCAGCAGCTCAGGGGGACTACGCACAGATACGCAGTATTTT	CASSSGGLRTDTQYF
TRBV5-1	TRBJ2-5	TRBD1	NA	TGCGCCAGCAGCCCCCCTGGGACAGGGGTGCGGGAGACCCAGTACTTC	CASSPPGTGVRETQYF
TRBV11-2	TRBJ2-7	NA	NA	TGTGCCAGCAGTAAACGGGGTTACGAGCAGTACTTC	CASSKRGYEQYF
TRBV7-3	TRBJ2-3	NA	NA	TGTGCCAGCAGCTTAGCGGCAGCCACAGATACGCAGTATTTT	CASSLAAATDTQYF